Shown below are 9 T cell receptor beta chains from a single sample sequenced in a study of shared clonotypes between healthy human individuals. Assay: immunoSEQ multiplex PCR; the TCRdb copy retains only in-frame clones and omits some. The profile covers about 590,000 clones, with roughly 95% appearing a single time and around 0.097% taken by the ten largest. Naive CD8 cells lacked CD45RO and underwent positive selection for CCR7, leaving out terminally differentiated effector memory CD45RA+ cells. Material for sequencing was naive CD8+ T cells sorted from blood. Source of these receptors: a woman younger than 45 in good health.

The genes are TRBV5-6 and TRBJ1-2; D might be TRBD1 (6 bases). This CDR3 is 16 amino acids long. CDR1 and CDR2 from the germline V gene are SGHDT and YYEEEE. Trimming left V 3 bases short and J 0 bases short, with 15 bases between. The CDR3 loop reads CASSSGATGTNYGYTF. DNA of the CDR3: TGTGCCAGCAGCTCAGGGGCTACAGGCACTAACTATGGCTACACCTTC.

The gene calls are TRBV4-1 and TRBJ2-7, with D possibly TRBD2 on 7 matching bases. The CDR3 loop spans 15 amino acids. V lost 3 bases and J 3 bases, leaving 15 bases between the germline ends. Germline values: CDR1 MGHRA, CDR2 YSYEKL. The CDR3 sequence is CASSHGWGGGYEQYF. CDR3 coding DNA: TGCGCCAGCAGCCATGGGTGGGGGGGCGGCTACGAGCAGTACTTC.

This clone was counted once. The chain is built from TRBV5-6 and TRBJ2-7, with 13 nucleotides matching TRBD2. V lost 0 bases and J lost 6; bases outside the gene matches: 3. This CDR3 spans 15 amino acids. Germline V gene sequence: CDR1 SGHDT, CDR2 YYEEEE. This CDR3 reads CASSLGLAGGSEQYF. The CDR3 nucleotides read TGTGCCAGCAGCTTGGGACTAGCGGGAGGAAGCGAGCAGTACTTC.

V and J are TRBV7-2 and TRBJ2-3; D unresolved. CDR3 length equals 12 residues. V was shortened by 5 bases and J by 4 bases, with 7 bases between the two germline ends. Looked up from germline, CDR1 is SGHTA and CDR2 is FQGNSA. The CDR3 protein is CASSHWADTQYF. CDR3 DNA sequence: TGTGCCAGCAGCCACTGGGCAGATACGCAGTATTTT.

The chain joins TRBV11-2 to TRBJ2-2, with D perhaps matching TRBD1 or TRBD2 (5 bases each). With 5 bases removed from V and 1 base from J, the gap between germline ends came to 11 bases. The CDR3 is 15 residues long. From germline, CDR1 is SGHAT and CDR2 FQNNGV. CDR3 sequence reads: CASSIGTLNTGELFF. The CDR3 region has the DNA TGTGCCAGCAGCATCGGGACCCTGAACACCGGGGAGCTGTTTTTT.

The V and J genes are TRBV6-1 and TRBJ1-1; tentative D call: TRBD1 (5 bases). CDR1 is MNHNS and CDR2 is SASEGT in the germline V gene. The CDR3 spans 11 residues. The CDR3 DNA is TGTGACGCGGGGGTGCACACTGAAGCTTTCTTT. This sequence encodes CDAGVHTEAFF.

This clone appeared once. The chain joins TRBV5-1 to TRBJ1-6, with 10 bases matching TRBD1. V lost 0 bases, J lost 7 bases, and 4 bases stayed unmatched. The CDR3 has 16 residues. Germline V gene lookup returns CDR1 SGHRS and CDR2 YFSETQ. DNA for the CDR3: TGCGCCAGCAGCTTGGCCAGGGGACAGGGGAATTCACCCCTCCACTTT. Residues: CASSLARGQGNSPLHF.

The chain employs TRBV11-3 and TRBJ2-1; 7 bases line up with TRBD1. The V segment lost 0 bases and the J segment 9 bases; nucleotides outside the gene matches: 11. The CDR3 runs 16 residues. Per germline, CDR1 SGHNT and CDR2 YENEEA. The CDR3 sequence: CASSLDRGPDGGEQFF. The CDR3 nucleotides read TGTGCCAGCAGCTTAGATAGGGGGCCCGATGGGGGTGAGCAGTTCTTC.

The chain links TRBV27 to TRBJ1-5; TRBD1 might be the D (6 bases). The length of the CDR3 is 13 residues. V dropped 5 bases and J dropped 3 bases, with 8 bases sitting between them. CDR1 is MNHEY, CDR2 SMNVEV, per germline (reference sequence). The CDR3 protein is CASSTGLNQPQHF. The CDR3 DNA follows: TGTGCCAGCAGTACAGGGCTCAATCAGCCCCAGCATTTT.